This T cell receptor beta chain derives from a study of identical twins. This CDR3 has 19 residues. Per the germline V gene, CDR1 is SGHAT and CDR2 is FQDESV (reference sequence). The germline V and J ends were trimmed by 4 bases and 6 bases, with 27 bases remaining between them. In TCRdb, the 5' RACE reads were re-called with MiXCR into one record per CDR3 protein. The sample holds approximately 550,000 distinct CDR3 sequences, approximately 20% seen once. Only a few counts were recorded for this clonotype. Its antigen is still unknown. Study results and caveats: Alpha sequences out of frame and shared by twins had excess low generation probability. Zero-insertion analyses were open to partial confounding by invariant MAIT and iNKT cells. In cord blood, abundant beta clonotypes had fewer insertions; memory showed no trend.

These records were also assigned to another study, of yellow fever vaccine responses in identical twins. That source reports: Twins reportedly mounted vaccine T cell responses that seemed partly convergent, partly personalized.

The receptor comes from a young woman in good health. The chain employs TRBV11-1 and TRBJ2-2, with D perhaps TRBD2 (6 bases). Input material: CD4+ T cells sorted from blood. The chain's CDR3 is CASSSPVGGSWSVAGELFF. The CDR3 DNA reads as TGTGCCAGCAGCTCGCCGGTAGGAGGGTCCTGGTCTGTTGCCGGGGAGCTGTTTTTT. The entire variable domain, with the rest obtained from reference TRBV11-1 and TRBJ2-2, is as follows: EAEVAQSPRYKITEKSQAVAFWCDPISGHATLYWYRQILGQGPELLVQFQDESVVDDSQLPKDRFSAERLKGVDSTLKIQPAELGDSAMYLCASSSPVGGSWSVAGELFFGEGSRLTVL.